The present TCR beta chain was sequenced within a study of cytomegalovirus exposure and HLA in healthy donors. The PCR used 60 Vbeta and 13 Jbeta primers. Produced via immunoSEQ multiplex PCR; TCRdb's table is partial and in-frame only. Here the sample spans 95,000 to 100,000 clones, 60% to 75% being singletons. V gave up 0 bases and J gave up 6 bases, with 9 bases separating them. The CDR3 totals 13 residues. Looked up from germline, CDR1 is SGDLS and CDR2 is YYNGEE. Study-wide results and caveats: Most likely, a cluster of highly shared sequence variants arose as a sequencing artifact.

With respect to this clone: Its antigen is unknown.

This clonotype originated in a man aged 50 or older in good health and CMV-seronegative. The specimen was PBMCs. The J gene is TRBJ1-2, the V gene TRBV9; D remains ambiguous. This CDR3 is CASSVDSTDGYTF. In DNA form, the CDR3 reads TGTGCCAGCAGCGTAGACTCCACGGATGGCTACACCTTC.